This TCR beta chain derives from a study of blood T cell repertoires in COVID-19. Study as a whole: Sample material is recorded as cDNA or gDNA derived from T cells, B-cell-depleted T cells, or PBMCs.

TCRdb's table, derived via immunoSEQ multiplex PCR, lists solely in-frame clones and lacks some. The sample contains some 46,000 clones, about 80% of which appear only once. The germline CDR1 and CDR2 sequences are MNHNY and SVGAGI (reference sequence). The CDR3 is 15 amino acids. V lost 4 bases, J lost 8 bases, and 18 bases lay in between. The TCR originated in a woman aged 60-75 years with acute or convalescent COVID-19. The rearrangement links TRBV6-6 to TRBJ2-1; D might be TRBD2 (5 bases). The sample comprised peripheral blood. DNA for the CDR3: TGTGCCAGCAGTTCCTCGTCCGGGAAGGTGGATGAGCAGTTCTTC. Amino acids: CASSSSSGKVDEQFF.